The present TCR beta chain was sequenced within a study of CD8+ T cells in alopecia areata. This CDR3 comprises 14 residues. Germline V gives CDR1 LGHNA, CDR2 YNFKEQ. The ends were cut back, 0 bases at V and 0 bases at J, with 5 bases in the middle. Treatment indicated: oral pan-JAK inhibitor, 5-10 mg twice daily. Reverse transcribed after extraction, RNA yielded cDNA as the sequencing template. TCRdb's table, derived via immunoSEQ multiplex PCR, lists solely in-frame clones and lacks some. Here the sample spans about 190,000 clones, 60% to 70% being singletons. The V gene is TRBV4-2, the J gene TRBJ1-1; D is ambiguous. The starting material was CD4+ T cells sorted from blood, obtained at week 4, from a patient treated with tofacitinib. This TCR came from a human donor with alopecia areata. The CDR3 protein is CASSQEALNTEAFF. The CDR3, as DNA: TGTGCCAGCAGCCAAGAAGCGCTGAACACTGAAGCTTTCTTT.